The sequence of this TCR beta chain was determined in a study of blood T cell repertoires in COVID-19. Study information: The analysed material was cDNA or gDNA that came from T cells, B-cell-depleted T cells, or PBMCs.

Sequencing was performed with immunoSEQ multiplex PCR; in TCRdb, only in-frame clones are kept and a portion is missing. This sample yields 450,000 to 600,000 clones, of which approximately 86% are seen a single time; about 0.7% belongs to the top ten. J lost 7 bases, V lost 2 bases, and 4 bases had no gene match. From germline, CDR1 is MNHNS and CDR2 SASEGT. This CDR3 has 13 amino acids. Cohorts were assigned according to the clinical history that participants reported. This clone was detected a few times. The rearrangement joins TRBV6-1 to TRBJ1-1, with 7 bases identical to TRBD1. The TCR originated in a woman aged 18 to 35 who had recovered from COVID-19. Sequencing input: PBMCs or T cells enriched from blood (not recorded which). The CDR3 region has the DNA TGTGCCAGCAGTGAATCGGGGACAGTTGAAGCTTTCTTT. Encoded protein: CASSESGTVEAFF.